These T cell receptor beta chains were read from a single sample in a study of control samples from healthy donors and cancer patients. This table comes from immunoSEQ multiplex PCR, and its TCRdb copy is limited to in-frame clones, with some not included. This sample has 100,000 or so clones, with approximately 90% found just once. The sequenced material came from blood. These receptors all stem from a woman aged 25 to 39 in good health. Both conserved end residues are part of each CDR3. Size is omitted from some rows. Given values are once, few, many or a class for expanded clones.

>TRBV6-5|TRBJ2-7|NA
CATSRDRGYEQYF
>TRBV28|TRBJ2-5|few
CAIRGRGETQYF
>TRBV25-1|TRBJ2-3|NA
CASSVDLTSGSGTDTQYF
>TRBV19|TRBJ2-7|NA
CASNSGHSYEQYF
>TRBV3-1/TRBV3-2|TRBJ2-1|NA
CASSQEAYLDRNNEQFF
>TRBV27|TRBJ1-2|NA
CASRPLGGGYTF
>TRBV12-3/TRBV12-4|TRBJ1-2|NA
CASSTEVYGYTF
>TRBV1|TRBJ1-5|NA
CTSSGRQKLIQPQHF
>TRBV4-1|TRBJ1-5|NA
CASSQDYNQPQHF
>TRBV30|TRBJ2-2|NA
CAWSVLLTAGELFF
>TRBV7-8|TRBJ2-2|NA
CASSLVAGTGGGELFF
>TRBV27|TRBJ1-5|NA
CASSFRGRVDLQHF
>TRBV19|TRBJ1-6|NA
CASTGGRNSPLHF
>TRBV10-2|TRBJ2-3|NA
CASEDRGRGTDTQYF
>TRBV11-1|TRBJ1-2|NA
CASSSVSGGYGYTF
>TRBV7-9|TRBJ1-2|NA
CASSSEEATGYGYTF
>TRBV7-9|TRBJ2-7|NA
CASSLGFRTYEQYF
>TRBV7-3|TRBJ2-2|NA
CASSILAGGLNTGELFF
>TRBV3-1/TRBV3-2|TRBJ2-2|once
CASSYRGRGTGELFF
>TRBV5-4|TRBJ1-3|NA
CASNDGYSGNTIYF
>TRBV5-5|TRBJ2-7|NA
CASSSIAGTVSYEQYF
>TRBV24-1|TRBJ1-2|NA
CATSDLGRGFYTF
>TRBV19|TRBJ1-5|NA
CASSIGKGRGGNQPQHF
>TRBV6-1|TRBJ1-2|once
CASSDPDSNLGGYTF
>TRBV6-6|TRBJ1-5|NA
CASSSRTRYSNQPQHF
>TRBV5-1|TRBJ2-7|NA
CASSLAMRTGSYEQYF
>TRBV6-5|TRBJ1-6|once
CASSRRDRDNSPLHF
>TRBV15|TRBJ2-1|NA
CATSRDTRAGDYNEQFF
>TRBV29-1|TRBJ1-1|NA
CSVGGRPKTEAFF
>TRBV18|TRBJ2-7|NA
CASSSQTGEKTYEQYF
>TRBV30|TRBJ2-2|NA
CAWSVLTANTGELFF
>TRBV19|TRBJ2-1|NA
CASSTPTAGHLRTNEQFF
>TRBV6-5|TRBJ2-1|NA
CASTLTSGRYNEQFF
>TRBV7-8|TRBJ2-3|NA
CASSLGGLSTDTQYF
>TRBV3-1/TRBV3-2|TRBJ2-7|NA
CASSPGLAGGPSEQYF
>TRBV7-3|TRBJ2-1|once
CASSLSGPYNEQFF
>TRBV7-7|TRBJ2-7|NA
CASSPRDRVSEQYF
>TRBV2|TRBJ2-7|NA
CASSAAGVENF
>TRBV6-1|TRBJ2-3|NA
CASSERNRNTDTQYF
>TRBV11-2|TRBJ2-2|NA
CASSLVWAANTGELFF
>TRBV11-2|TRBJ2-1|NA
CASSFKWERNEQFF
>TRBV5-1|TRBJ1-1|NA
CASSEGLSEAFF
>TRBV5-1|TRBJ2-1|NA
CASSWTGSSYNEQFF
>TRBV14|TRBJ2-7|NA
CASSPLPGLVLYEQYF
>TRBV19|TRBJ2-1|NA
CASSISGYYNEQFF
>TRBV30|TRBJ2-3|NA
CAWSWGKGTQYF
>TRBV7-2|TRBJ1-4|NA
CASSRPGSNEKLFF
>TRBV6-1|TRBJ2-1|NA
CASSEVLNDEQFF
>TRBV20-1|TRBJ1-1|NA
CSAGTGGVAFF
>TRBV12-3/TRBV12-4|TRBJ1-2|NA
CASRAAGGVTF
>TRBV28|TRBJ1-2|NA
CASTLFKAAAGGGYTF
>TRBV10-3|TRBJ1-1|NA
CAIQGGAGVDTEAFF
>TRBV5-1|TRBJ2-7|NA
CASSLAENPPNEQYF
>TRBV19|TRBJ1-5|once
CASSMEGAPQHF
>TRBV10-1|TRBJ2-3|NA
CASSDKGLGFSDTQYF
>TRBV19|TRBJ1-3|NA
CASSIGPRNSGNTIYF
>TRBV11-3|TRBJ2-1|NA
CASSLDRTRAGEQFF
>TRBV4-1|TRBJ1-6|NA
CASSHLTGPGSYNSPLHF